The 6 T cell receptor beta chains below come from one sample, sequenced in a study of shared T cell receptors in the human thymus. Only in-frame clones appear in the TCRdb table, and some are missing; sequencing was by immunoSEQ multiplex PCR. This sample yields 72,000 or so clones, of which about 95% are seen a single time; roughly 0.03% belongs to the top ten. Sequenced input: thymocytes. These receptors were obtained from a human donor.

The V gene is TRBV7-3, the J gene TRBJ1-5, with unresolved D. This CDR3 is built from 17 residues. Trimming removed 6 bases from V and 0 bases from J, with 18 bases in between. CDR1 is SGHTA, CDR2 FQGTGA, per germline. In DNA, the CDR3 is TGTGCCAGCAGGATACCGGGAGAACCGATTAGCAATCAGCCCCAGCATTTT. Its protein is CASRIPGEPISNQPQHF.

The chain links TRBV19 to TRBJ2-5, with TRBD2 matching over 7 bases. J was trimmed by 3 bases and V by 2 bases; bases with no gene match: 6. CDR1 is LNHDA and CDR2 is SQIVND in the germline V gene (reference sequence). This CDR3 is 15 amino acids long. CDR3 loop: CASSIQQRGEETQYF. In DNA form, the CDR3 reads TGTGCCAGTAGTATACAACAACGGGGGGAAGAGACCCAGTACTTC.

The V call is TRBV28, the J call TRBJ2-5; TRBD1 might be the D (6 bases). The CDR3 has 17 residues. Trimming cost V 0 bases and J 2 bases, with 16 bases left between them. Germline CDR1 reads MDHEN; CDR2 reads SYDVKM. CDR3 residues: CASSLCSTGALQETQYF. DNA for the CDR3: TGTGCCAGCAGTTTATGCTCGACAGGCGCTTTACAAGAGACCCAGTACTTC.

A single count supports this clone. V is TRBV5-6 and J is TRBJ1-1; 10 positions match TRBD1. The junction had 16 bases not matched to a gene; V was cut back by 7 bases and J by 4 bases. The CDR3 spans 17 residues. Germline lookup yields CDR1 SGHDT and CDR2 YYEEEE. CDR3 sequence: CASRPTGGCDCGTEAFF. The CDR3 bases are TGTGCCAGCCGCCCGACAGGGGGCTGTGATTGTGGCACTGAAGCTTTCTTT.

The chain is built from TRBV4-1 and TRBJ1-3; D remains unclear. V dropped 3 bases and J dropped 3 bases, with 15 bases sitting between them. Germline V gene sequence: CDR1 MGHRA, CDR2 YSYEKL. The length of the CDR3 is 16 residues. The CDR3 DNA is TGCGCCAGCAGCCATCGAACGGTAGGGAGTGGAAACACCATATATTTT. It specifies CASSHRTVGSGNTIYF.

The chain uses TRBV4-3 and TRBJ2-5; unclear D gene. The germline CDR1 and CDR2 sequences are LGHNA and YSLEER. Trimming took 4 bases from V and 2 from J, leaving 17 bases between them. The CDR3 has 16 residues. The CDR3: CASSRAWAAPQETQYF. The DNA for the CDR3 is TGCGCCAGCAGCCGCGCCTGGGCAGCACCACAAGAGACCCAGTACTTC.